The 5 T cell receptor beta chains given below trace back to one sample, sequenced in a study of somatic mutations in cytotoxic T cells in rheumatoid arthritis. Some clones are missing from TCRdb's copy, which holds only in-frame ones; the method was immunoSEQ multiplex PCR. The profile shows approximately 20,000 clones, about four fifths of them singletons. Sequencing used CD8+ T cells sorted from blood. All receptors come from a man between 18 and 29 years old with rheumatoid arthritis.

The chain couples TRBV18 to TRBJ1-5; D unclear. This CDR3 has 13 amino acids. Germline lookup yields CDR1 KGHSH and CDR2 LQKENI. The V gene lost 3 bases and the J gene lost 2 bases, with 5 bases spanning the gap. CDR3 DNA: TGTGCCAGCTCACCGGGTGGCAATCAGCCCCAGCATTTT. It codes for CASSPGGNQPQHF.

The rearrangement links TRBV15 to TRBJ2-3, with a possible D match to TRBD1 (5 bases). This CDR3 region has 14 residues. Germline CDR1 is LNHNV and CDR2 is YYDKDF (reference sequence). Trimming stripped 0 bases from V and 3 bases from J, with 7 bases between. CDR3 nucleotides: TGTGCCACCAGCAGAGATCAGGGAACAGATACGCAGTATTTT. As protein: CATSRDQGTDTQYF.

The chain has TRBV28 and TRBJ2-1; 9 nucleotides match TRBD2. CDR3 size: 16 residues. The V segment lost 5 bases and the J segment 3 bases; nucleotides outside the gene matches: 8. Germline CDR1 reads MDHEN; CDR2 reads SYDVKM. CDR3 DNA sequence: TGTGCCAGCAGTCCAACGGGACTAGCCATCTACAATGAGCAGTTCTTC. Translated, it gives CASSPTGLAIYNEQFF.

V gene TRBV5-1 combines with J gene TRBJ1-1; maybe TRBD1 (6 bases). The CDR3 is made up of 14 amino acids. From germline, CDR1 is SGHRS and CDR2 YFSETQ. The germline V and J ends were trimmed by 3 bases and 4 bases, with 13 bases remaining between them. The CDR3 sequence: CASSSGQSGTEAFF. The CDR3 region has the DNA TGCGCCAGCAGCTCGGGACAATCTGGCACTGAAGCTTTCTTT.

The genes are TRBV27 and TRBJ1-1; no definite D call. The CDR3 spans 13 residues. Germline V gene lookup returns CDR1 MNHEY and CDR2 SMNVEV (reference sequence). V was trimmed by 5 bases and J by 8 bases, leaving 15 bases between them. The CDR3 nucleotides are TGTGCCAGCAGTCGACAAGGAAAGATAGAAGCTTTCTTT. Its protein product is CASSRQGKIEAFF.